The source of this TCR beta chain is a study of graft-versus-host responses after intestinal transplantation (dated by TCRdb to about 2021). In the study overall: Recipients received multivisceral, liver-intestinal, or isolated intestinal transplants. All recipients received anti-thymocyte globulin induction followed by maintenance tacrolimus and steroids for about three years. Bulk TCR-beta CDR3 sequencing was used to track graft-versus-host and host-versus-graft alloreactive T cell clones in the graft, circulation and bone marrow after intestinal transplantation. Alloreactive clones were identified by sequencing pre-transplant mixed lymphocyte reaction products and comparing these products with unstimulated pre-transplant donor and recipient T cells. Of the roughly 24 intestinal transplant recipients enrolled in the cohort, one of whom was a retransplant, a few patients without pretransplant specimens were excluded. A peak of at least 4% donor T cells among recipient peripheral blood mononuclear cells was the definition used for donor T cell macrochimerism. Samples from a few later patients were sequenced in-house on an Illumina MiSeq with MiXCR processing rather than by the commercial service. Paper-wide results and their limitations: Patients with donor T cell macrochimerism had high GvH to HvG T cell clonal ratios in their allografts. GvH clones were detected in recipient bone marrow, and some of these GvH clones were observed earlier in ileal mucosa or blood, consistent with an intestinal mucosal origin. Peak levels of circulating GvH clones were associated with declines in HvG clones early after transplant. The conclusions were limited by the relatively low number and heterogeneity of the intestinal transplant patients.

This specimen's time point label, per the study, means: cells obtained before transplantation from donor or recipient. CD3+CD4+ and CD3+CD8+ populations were FACS-sorted from unstimulated pre-transplant donor and recipient cells taken from spleen or lymph nodes. Including cysteine and phenylalanine, the CDR3 has 16 amino acids. The kept DNA is CDR3 alone, 48 bases in frame from the first base. At the junction V is shortened by 7 bases and J by 0 bases; bases outside the gene matches: 11. From a lookup of the germline V gene, CDR1 and CDR2 are SGHRS and YFSETQ. Of note for this clone: There is no known antigen for this receptor. No much larger clonotype is one base removed from it; base qualities were not supplied.

The method was the immunoSEQ multiplex PCR assay. For most patients, genomic DNA was isolated using the Qiagen DNeasy Blood and Tissue Kit and was shipped frozen to Adaptive Biotechnologies for TCR sequencing. High-throughput TCR-beta CDR3 sequencing of genomic DNA from most patients was performed by Adaptive Biotechnologies. Under the source paper's analysis protocol: Adaptive's ImmunoSEQ software was the source of the TCR sequencing data for roughly 19 patients, while a few other patients were processed with MiXCR and VDJtools. CD4 versus CD8 sorting errors were corrected by removing sequences found in both subsets at a frequency ratio below 5:1. CDR3 nucleotide sequences shared between donor and recipient were removed because their origin could not be assigned. Alloreactive clones required at least 2-fold expansion over unstimulated cells and minimum CFSE-low frequency of 0.002% (template counts) or 0.001% (read counts). Clones were considered mappable if detected in sequenced pre-transplant spleen, lymph node, or MLR CFSE-low populations of the donor or recipient. Cumulative frequency of alloreactive clones was calculated as a percentage of all sequences weighted by copy number. As stored in TCRdb, this immuneACCESS dataset retains in-frame rearrangements with V and J assigned. A fraction of the clones does not appear; measured against another copy, unresolved V genes explain less than half of the discrepancy, and the remainder lacks a known reason. Clone size and V and J calls were adopted from that table, with D and trimming inferred from the DNA. Present in this sample are around 100,000 clones, over 85% of which were seen just once. The ten largest clones take up less than 1.5% of the sample.

The chain links TRBV5-1 with TRBJ1-1; 8 bases in the middle match TRBD1. Here the sequenced sample was unstimulated CD8+ T cells sorted from spleen or lymph node cells, taken before intestinal transplant. This clonotype was obtained from a human donor who received an intestinal transplant. The bases are TGCGCCAGCTCCAGCCAGGGGGCTTCAGTGAACACTGAAGCTTTCTTT. Its amino acids are CASSSQGASVNTEAFF. Where the CDR3 stops, the reference TRBV5-1 and TRBJ1-1 genes take over; the full variable domain is KAGVTQTPRYLIKTRGQQVTLSCSPISGHRSVSWYQQTPGQGLQFLFEYFSETQRNKGNFPGRFSGRQFSNSRSEMNVSTLELGDSALYLCASSSQGASVNTEAFFGQGTRLTVV.